This TCR beta chain was recovered during a study of blood T cells in healthy people across ages. Through a sample-barcoded 5' primer and a J-beta primer mix, a second PCR was run for roughly 7 to 12 cycles. A minimum of 2.5 million CDR3-containing paired-end reads was obtained for each sample. Each CDR3 protein gets one entry after TCRdb re-called the 5' RACE reads with MiXCR. This sample has around 780,000 distinct CDR3 sequences, with just over 55% found just once. This CDR3 has 15 amino acids. V lost 1 base to trimming and J lost 1 base; unmatched junction nucleotides: 4. CDR1 and CDR2 (germline): LGHNA, YSLEER. Approximately 9.1 milliliters was the volume of peripheral blood drawn from each donor.

What was sequenced was blood. This TCR came from a man aged 35 to 55 in good health. The chain uses TRBV4-3 and TRBJ2-7; 7 nucleotides match TRBD2. CDR3 in DNA: TGCGCCAGCAGCCAAGGGTCGGGGGGTTCCTACGAGCAGTACTTC. It encodes CASSQGSGGSYEQYF.